One sample yielded the 19 T cell receptor beta chains listed below, sequenced in a study of blood T cell repertoires in COVID-19. Profiled with immunoSEQ multiplex PCR; TCRdb holds only in-frame clones, not every one. The sample records around 300,000 clones, approximately 88% being singletons. Sequenced sample: PBMCs or T cells enriched from blood (not recorded which). The receptors here all came from a woman between 40 and 55 years old who had recovered from COVID-19.

This chain links TRBV15 with TRBJ2-5; D ambiguous. The germline V gene has CDR1 LNHNV and CDR2 YYDKDF (reference sequence). V was pared by 0 bases and J by 14 bases, with 16 bases between. The CDR3 contains 13 residues. DNA for the CDR3: TGTGCCACCAGCAGAGATCGGGTGGTGCATTCTTACTTC. It yields the protein CATSRDRVVHSYF.

The chain joins TRBV4-1 to TRBJ1-2; 8 nucleotides line up with TRBD1. Germline V gene sequence: CDR1 MGHRA, CDR2 YSYEKL. There are 14 residues in the CDR3. Trimming took 3 bases from V and 4 from J; bases not matched to a gene: 4. CDR3 in DNA: TGCGCCAGCAGCCAGGACAGGGTCCCCTATGGCTACACCTTC. Its protein product is CASSQDRVPYGYTF.

The table lists this clone with a count of one. This rearrangement joins TRBV7-9 to TRBJ1-2; D not resolved. Germline CDR1 and CDR2: SEHNR and FQNEAQ (reference sequence). The CDR3 has 13 amino acids. Trimming took off 1 base at V and 8 bases at J, with 11 bases between the two ends. CDR3 loop: CASSLEDTRGYTF. CDR3 sequence (DNA): TGTGCCAGCAGCTTAGAAGACACTCGCGGCTACACCTTC.

This clone has just a few counts. This rearrangement joins TRBV25-1 to TRBJ1-1; no clear D. The CDR3 is 12 residues long. V was clipped by 5 bases and J by 4 bases, with 8 bases between them. Germline-derived CDR1 and CDR2 are MGHDK and SYGVNS. DNA for the CDR3: TGTGCCAGCAGTAGAATCGGCACTGAAGCTTTCTTT. Translated: CASSRIGTEAFF. Supplemented by reference TRBV25-1 and TRBJ1-1, the full variable domain reads EADIYQTPRYLVIGTGKKITLECSQTMGHDKMYWYQQDPGMELHLIHYSYGVNSTEKGDLSSESTVSRIRTEHFPLTLESARPSHTSQYLCASSRIGTEAFFGQGTRLTVV.

The chain links TRBV4-3 to TRBJ1-5; a possible D gene is TRBD1 (5 bases). The germline V gene encodes CDR1 LGHNA and CDR2 YSLEER. Trimming left V 6 bases short and J 4 bases short, with 10 bases between. The CDR3 totals 13 residues. DNA of the CDR3: TGCGCCAGCAGTCAGGGTAGAAATCAGCCCCAGCATTTT. Amino acids: CASSQGRNQPQHF.

This clone was seen once. V and J are TRBV5-6 and TRBJ2-5; no firm D call. The CDR3 runs 14 residues. Trimming removed 3 bases from V and 5 bases from J, with 14 bases in between. The germline V gene encodes CDR1 SGHDT and CDR2 YYEEEE. The CDR3 loop is CASSSPRSSETQYF. CDR3 nucleotide sequence: TGTGCCAGCAGCTCGCCCCGGTCGTCGGAGACCCAGTACTTC.

The chain employs TRBV5-4 and TRBJ1-1; weak D call: TRBD1 (5 bases). The V gene lost 0 bases and the J gene lost 8 bases, with 11 bases spanning the gap. The CDR3 extends over 13 amino acids. The germline V gene has CDR1 SGHNT and CDR2 YYREEE (reference sequence). In DNA, the CDR3 is TGTGCCAGCAGCTTGGCTCAGGGAATCGAAGCTTTCTTT. This translates into CASSLAQGIEAFF.

The chain combines TRBV18 with TRBJ2-3, with 7 bases fitting TRBD2. J was trimmed by 9 bases and V by 0 bases; bases with no gene match: 9. This CDR3 region has 15 residues. Germline V gene lookup returns CDR1 KGHSH and CDR2 LQKENI. Here the CDR3 DNA reads TGTGCCAGCTCACCACCCCGGGGGGAACAGAGAACGCAGTATTTT. It specifies CASSPPRGEQRTQYF.

The rearrangement joins TRBV9 to TRBJ2-7; 9 bases match TRBD2. Germline trimming cut 3 bases from V and 6 bases from J; bases unmatched to any gene: 10. The CDR3 extends over 15 amino acids. CDR1 is SGDLS, CDR2 YYNGEE, per germline. CDR3 sequence: CASSAGLARQGEQYF. The CDR3 DNA follows: TGTGCCAGCAGCGCCGGACTAGCGAGGCAGGGCGAGCAGTACTTC. Using reference TRBV9 and TRBJ2-7 for the parts outside the CDR3, the full variable domain is DSGVTQTPKHLITATGQRVTLRCSPRSGDLSVYWYQQSLDQGLQFLIQYYNGEERAKGNILERFSAQQFPDLHSELNLSSLELGDSALYFCASSAGLARQGEQYFGPGTRLTVT.

V and J are TRBV30 and TRBJ2-2; the D gene is possibly TRBD1 (8 bases). Deletions cut 3 bases from V and 8 bases from J, with 19 bases between. This CDR3 comprises 15 residues. Germline V gene sequence: CDR1 GTSNPN, CDR2 SVGIG (reference sequence). The CDR3 loop reads CAWSPTGGARGELFF. The CDR3 region has the DNA TGTGCCTGGAGCCCCACAGGGGGGGCGCGGGGGGAGCTGTTTTTT.

The chain carries TRBV6-5 and TRBJ1-1, with D possibly matching TRBD1 (6 bases). The CDR3 has 13 residues. Germline assignment: CDR1 MNHEY and CDR2 SVGAGI. V was clipped by 7 bases and J by 1 base, with 10 bases between them. In nucleotides, the CDR3 is TGTGCCAGCACCAAGGACAGGAACACTGAAGCTTTCTTT. Amino acid sequence: CASTKDRNTEAFF.

The chain uses TRBV11-2 and TRBJ1-6; no reliable D call. Trimming took off 8 bases at V and 2 bases at J, with 16 bases between the two ends. Per the germline V gene, CDR1 is SGHAT and CDR2 is FQNNGV. This CDR3 region has 16 residues. The CDR3 spells CASPKWEAAYNSPLHF. The CDR3 DNA reads as TGTGCCAGCCCCAAATGGGAGGCAGCCTATAATTCACCCCTCCACTTT.

The V and J genes are TRBV2 and TRBJ1-1; D gene uncertain. Germline assignment: CDR1 SNHLY and CDR2 FYNNEI. Trimming shortened V by 4 bases and J by 6 bases, and 15 bases separated the two germline ends. This CDR3 spans 14 amino acids. This chain's CDR3 is CASSVEGGYPEAFF. The CDR3 nucleotides are TGTGCCAGCAGTGTCGAGGGAGGGTATCCTGAAGCTTTCTTT.

The V call is TRBV11-2, the J call TRBJ1-1; D gene uncertain. The CDR3 is 15 residues long. The V end was cut by 1 base, the J end by 4 bases, with 13 bases between. Germline assignment: CDR1 SGHAT and CDR2 FQNNGV. The DNA of the CDR3 is TGTGCCAGCAGCTTAGTTCTTGGGCTGGGCACTGAAGCTTTCTTT. Translating it yields CASSLVLGLGTEAFF.

The chain recombines TRBV9 with TRBJ1-2; D might be TRBD1 (5 bases). There are 14 residues in the CDR3. V was cut by 2 bases and J by 1 base, with 9 bases left in between. Germline assignment: CDR1 SGDLS and CDR2 YYNGEE. CDR3 nucleotides: TGTGCCAGCAGCGTTTCGACAGTTAACTATGGCTACACCTTC. Translated: CASSVSTVNYGYTF.

The chain links TRBV19 to TRBJ1-1; D is unresolved. The V end was cut by 8 bases, the J end by 1 base, with 20 bases between. Germline V lookup: CDR1 LNHDA, CDR2 SQIVND (reference sequence). There are 16 residues in the CDR3. This CDR3 reads CASGFTASRGNTEAFF. CDR3 DNA sequence: TGTGCCAGTGGATTTACTGCATCCCGAGGGAACACTGAAGCTTTCTTT.

This rearrangement joins TRBV29-1 to TRBJ2-1; possibly TRBD1 for D (6 bases). Trimming stripped 7 bases from V and 4 bases from J, with 14 bases between. Germline V gene lookup returns CDR1 SQVTM and CDR2 ANQGSEA. CDR3 length: 13 residues. CDR3 nucleotide sequence: TGCAGCGCGACCAGACAGGAGTACAATGAGCAGTTCTTC. Translated: CSATRQEYNEQFF.

V and J are TRBV7-9 and TRBJ2-5, with a possible D match to TRBD2 (5 bases). CDR3 length: 16 amino acids. Trimming shortened V by 1 base and J by 5 bases, and 17 bases separated the two germline ends. The germline gives CDR1 SEHNR, CDR2 FQNEAQ (reference sequence). CDR3 DNA sequence: TGTGCCAGCAGCTTAGTTTCCGGGGAACCGGGGGAGACCCAGTACTTC. This sequence encodes CASSLVSGEPGETQYF.

For this clone: Other DNA sequences in this sample translate to the same CDR3. The chain is built from TRBV2 and TRBJ2-5, with TRBD2 as a possible D gene (6 bases). Germline V lookup: CDR1 SNHLY, CDR2 FYNNEI. There are 13 residues in the CDR3. Trimming stripped 5 bases from V and 2 bases from J, with 9 bases between. The CDR3 spells CASSRDLQETQYF. The CDR3 DNA reads as TGTGCCAGCAGTCGGGACTTACAAGAGACCCAGTACTTC.